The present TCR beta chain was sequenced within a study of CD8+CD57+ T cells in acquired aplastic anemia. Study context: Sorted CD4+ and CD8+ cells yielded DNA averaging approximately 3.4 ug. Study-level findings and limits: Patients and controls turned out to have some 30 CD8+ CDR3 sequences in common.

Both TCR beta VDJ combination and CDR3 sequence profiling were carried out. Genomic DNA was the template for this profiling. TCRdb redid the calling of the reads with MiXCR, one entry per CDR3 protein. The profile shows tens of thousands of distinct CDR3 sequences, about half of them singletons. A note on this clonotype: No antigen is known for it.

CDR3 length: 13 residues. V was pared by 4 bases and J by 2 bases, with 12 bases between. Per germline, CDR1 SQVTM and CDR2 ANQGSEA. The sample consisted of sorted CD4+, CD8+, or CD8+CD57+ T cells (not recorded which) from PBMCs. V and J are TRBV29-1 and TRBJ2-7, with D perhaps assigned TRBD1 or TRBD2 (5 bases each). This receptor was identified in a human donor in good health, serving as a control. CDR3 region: CSVAGDGPYEQYF. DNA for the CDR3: TGCAGCGTTGCTGGGGACGGACCCTACGAGCAGTACTTC.